This T cell receptor (beta chain) derives from a study of blood T cell repertoires in COVID-19. Study context: From the United States, Italy and Spain came samples of acute and convalescent COVID-19. T cells, B-cell-depleted T cells, or PBMCs provided the cDNA or gDNA that served as material.

Original handling: Reference gene primer amplification gave estimated nucleated cell counts. Sequenced by immunoSEQ multiplex PCR; TCRdb stores in-frame clones only, minus some. The DNA gave D and trimming, while V, J and clone size come from that table. Of 130,000 or so clones listed, about 80% are singletons. Comments on this clone: Relative to the germline gene, one junction end is altered; a read error may explain this.

CDR3 size: 12 residues. CDR1 and CDR2 (germline): DFQATT, SNEGSKA (reference sequence). The rearrangement links TRBV20-1 to TRBJ1-2; TRBD1 is a possible D gene (6 bases). This sequence originates from a woman aged 60-70 years with acute or convalescent COVID-19. Sequences were obtained from peripheral blood. CDR3 in amino acids: CSASDKGQQTNF. CDR3 bases: TGCAGTGCTAGTGACAAAGGACAGCAAACCAACTTC.